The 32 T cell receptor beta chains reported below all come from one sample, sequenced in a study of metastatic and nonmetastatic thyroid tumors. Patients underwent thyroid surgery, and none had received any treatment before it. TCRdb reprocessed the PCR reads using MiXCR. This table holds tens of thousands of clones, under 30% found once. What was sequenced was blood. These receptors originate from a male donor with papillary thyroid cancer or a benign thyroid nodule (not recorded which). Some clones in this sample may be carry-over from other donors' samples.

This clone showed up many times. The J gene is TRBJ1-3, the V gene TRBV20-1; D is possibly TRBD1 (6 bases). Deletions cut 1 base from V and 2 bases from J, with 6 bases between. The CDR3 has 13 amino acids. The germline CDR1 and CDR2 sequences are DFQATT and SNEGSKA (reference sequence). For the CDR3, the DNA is TGCAGTGCTAGAGGACAGGCTGGAAACACCATATATTTT. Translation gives CSARGQAGNTIYF.

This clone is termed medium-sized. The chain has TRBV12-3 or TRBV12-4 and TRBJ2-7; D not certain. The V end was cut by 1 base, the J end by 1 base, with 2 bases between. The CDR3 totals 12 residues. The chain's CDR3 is CASSLGSYEQYF. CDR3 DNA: TGTGCCAGCAGTTTAGGGTCCTACGAGCAGTACTTC.

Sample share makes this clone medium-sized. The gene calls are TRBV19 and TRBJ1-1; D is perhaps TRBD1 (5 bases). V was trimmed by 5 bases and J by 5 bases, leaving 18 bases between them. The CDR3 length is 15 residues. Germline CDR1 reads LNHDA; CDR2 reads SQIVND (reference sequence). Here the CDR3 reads CASSERQGLGTEAFF. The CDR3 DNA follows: TGTGCCAGTAGTGAGAGGCAGGGCCTAGGGACTGAAGCTTTCTTT. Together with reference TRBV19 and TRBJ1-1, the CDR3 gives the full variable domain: DGGITQSPKYLFRKEGQNVTLSCEQNLNHDAMYWYRQDPGQGLRLIYYSQIVNDFQKGDIAEGYSVSREKKESFPLTVTSAQKNPTAFYLCASSERQGLGTEAFFGQGTRLTVV.

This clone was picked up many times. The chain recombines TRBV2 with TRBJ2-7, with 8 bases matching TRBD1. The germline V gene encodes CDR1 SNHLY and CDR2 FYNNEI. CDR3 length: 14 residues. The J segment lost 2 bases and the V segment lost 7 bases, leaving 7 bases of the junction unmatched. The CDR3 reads CASTPTTGAYEQYF. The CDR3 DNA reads TGTGCCAGCACCCCAACGACAGGGGCCTACGAGCAGTACTTC.

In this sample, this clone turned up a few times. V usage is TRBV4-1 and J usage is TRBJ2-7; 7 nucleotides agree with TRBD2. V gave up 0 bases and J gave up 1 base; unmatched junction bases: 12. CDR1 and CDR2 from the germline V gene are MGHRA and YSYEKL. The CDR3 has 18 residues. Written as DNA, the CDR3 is TGCGCCAGCAGCCAAGATCGGGCTAGCGCGGGAGAATCCTACGAGCAGTACTTC. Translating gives CASSQDRASAGESYEQYF.

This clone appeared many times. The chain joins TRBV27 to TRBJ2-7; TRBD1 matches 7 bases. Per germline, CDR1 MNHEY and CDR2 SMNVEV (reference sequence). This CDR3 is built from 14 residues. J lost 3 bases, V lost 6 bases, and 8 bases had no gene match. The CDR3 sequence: CASSQTGTVYEQYF. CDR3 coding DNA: TGTGCCAGCAGCCAAACCGGGACAGTCTACGAGCAGTACTTC.

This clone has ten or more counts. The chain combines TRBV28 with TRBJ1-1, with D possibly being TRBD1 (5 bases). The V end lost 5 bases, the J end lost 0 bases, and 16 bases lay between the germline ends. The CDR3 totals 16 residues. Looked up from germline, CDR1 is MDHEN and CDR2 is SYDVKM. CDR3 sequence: CASSHGGAVMNTEAFF. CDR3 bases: TGTGCCAGCAGTCATGGAGGGGCAGTTATGAACACTGAAGCTTTCTTT.

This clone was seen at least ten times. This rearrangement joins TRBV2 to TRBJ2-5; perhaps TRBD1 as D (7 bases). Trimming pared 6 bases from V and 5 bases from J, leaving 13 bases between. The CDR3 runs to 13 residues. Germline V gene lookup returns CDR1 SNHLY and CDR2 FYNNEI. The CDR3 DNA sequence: TGTGCCAGCAGCAACCAGGGGGGTGAGACCCAGTACTTC. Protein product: CASSNQGGETQYF.

The CDR3 nucleotides are TGTGCCTGGAGTGTGGGGGTGGGCTACACCTTC. Its translation: CAWSVGVGYTF. The genes are TRBV30 and TRBJ1-2; weak D call: TRBD1 (5 bases). Trimming shortened V by 0 bases and J by 8 bases, and 7 bases separated the two germline ends. The CDR3 loop spans 11 amino acids. CDR1 is GTSNPN and CDR2 is SVGIG in the germline V gene (reference sequence).

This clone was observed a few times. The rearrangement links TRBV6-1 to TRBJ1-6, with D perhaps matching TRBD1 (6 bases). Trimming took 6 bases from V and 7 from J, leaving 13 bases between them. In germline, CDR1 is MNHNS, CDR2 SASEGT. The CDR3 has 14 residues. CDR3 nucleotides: TGTGCCAGCAGGCCGGCAGGGGACAATTCACCCCTCCACTTT. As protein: CASRPAGDNSPLHF.

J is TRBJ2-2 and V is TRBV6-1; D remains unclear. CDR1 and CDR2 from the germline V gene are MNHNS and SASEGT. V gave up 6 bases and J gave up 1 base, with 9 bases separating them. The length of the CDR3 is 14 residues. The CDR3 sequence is CASRRKGNTGELFF. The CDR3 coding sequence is TGTGCCAGCAGACGAAAGGGGAACACCGGGGAGCTGTTTTTT.

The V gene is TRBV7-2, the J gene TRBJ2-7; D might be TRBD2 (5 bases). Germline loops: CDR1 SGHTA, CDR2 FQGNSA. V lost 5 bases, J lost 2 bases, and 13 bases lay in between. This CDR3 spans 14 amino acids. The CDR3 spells CASSAPPGAYEQYF. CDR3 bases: TGTGCCAGCAGCGCACCCCCCGGGGCCTACGAGCAGTACTTC.

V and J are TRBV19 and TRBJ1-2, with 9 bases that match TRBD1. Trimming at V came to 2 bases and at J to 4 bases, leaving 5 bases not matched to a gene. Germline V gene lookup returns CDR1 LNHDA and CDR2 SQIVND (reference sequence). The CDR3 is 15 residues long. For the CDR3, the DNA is TGTGCCAGTAGTATAAACAGGGGGCCTGGCTATGGCTACACCTTC. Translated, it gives CASSINRGPGYGYTF.

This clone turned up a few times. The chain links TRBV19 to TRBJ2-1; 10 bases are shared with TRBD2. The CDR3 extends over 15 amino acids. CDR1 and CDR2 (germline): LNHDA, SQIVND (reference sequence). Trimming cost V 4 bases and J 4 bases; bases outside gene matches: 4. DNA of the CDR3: TGTGCCAGTAGTAGGACTAGCGGAGGGTACAATGAGCAGTTCTTC. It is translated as CASSRTSGGYNEQFF. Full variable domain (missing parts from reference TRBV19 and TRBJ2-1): DGGITQSPKYLFRKEGQNVTLSCEQNLNHDAMYWYRQDPGQGLRLIYYSQIVNDFQKGDIAEGYSVSREKKESFPLTVTSAQKNPTAFYLCASSRTSGGYNEQFFGPGTRLTVL.

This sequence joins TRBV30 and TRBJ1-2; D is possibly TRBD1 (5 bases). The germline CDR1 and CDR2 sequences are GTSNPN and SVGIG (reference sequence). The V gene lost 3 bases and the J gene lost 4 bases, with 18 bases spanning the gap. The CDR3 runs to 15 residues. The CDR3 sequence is CAWRGGALGGYGYTF. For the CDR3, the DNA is TGTGCCTGGAGGGGAGGAGCCCTGGGGGGCTATGGCTACACCTTC.

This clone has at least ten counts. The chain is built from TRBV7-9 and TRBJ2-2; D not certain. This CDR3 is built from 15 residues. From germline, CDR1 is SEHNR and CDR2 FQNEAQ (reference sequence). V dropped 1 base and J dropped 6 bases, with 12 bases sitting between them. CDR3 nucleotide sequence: TGTGCCAGCAGCTTAGTTATGAATATAGCCGGGGAGCTGTTTTTT. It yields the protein CASSLVMNIAGELFF.

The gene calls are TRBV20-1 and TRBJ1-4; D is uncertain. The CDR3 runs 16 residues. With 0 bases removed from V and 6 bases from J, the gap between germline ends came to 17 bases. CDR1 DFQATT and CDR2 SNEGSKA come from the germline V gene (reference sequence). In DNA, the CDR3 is TGCAGTGCTAGAGATTTGTCAAGGAACCCCCATGAAAAACTGTTTTTT. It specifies CSARDLSRNPHEKLFF.

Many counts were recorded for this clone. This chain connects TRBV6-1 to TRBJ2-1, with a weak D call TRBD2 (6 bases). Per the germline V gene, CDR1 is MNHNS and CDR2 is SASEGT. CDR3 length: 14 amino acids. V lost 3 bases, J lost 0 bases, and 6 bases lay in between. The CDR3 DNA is TGTGCCAGCAGTGAGGAGGGCTCCTACAATGAGCAGTTCTTC. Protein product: CASSEEGSYNEQFF.

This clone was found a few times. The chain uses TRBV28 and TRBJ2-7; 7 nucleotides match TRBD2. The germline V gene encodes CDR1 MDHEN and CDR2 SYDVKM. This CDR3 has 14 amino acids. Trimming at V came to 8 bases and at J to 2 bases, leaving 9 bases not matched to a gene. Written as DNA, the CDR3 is TGTGCCAGCGACCCCAGCGGGGCCACCTACGAGCAGTACTTC. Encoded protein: CASDPSGATYEQYF.

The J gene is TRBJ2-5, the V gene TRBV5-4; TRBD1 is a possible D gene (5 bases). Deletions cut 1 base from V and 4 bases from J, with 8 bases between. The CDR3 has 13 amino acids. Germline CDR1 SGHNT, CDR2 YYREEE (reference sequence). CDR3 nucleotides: TGTGCCAGCAGCTTGCAGGGTCGAGAGACCCAGTACTTC. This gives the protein CASSLQGRETQYF.

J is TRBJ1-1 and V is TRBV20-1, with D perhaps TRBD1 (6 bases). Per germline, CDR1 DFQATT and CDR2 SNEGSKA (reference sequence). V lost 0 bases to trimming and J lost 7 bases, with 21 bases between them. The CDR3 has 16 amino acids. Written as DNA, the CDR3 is TGCAGTGCTAGAGATCAGGTTAAAAAGGGGGGGAGTGAAGCTTTCTTT. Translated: CSARDQVKKGGSEAFF.

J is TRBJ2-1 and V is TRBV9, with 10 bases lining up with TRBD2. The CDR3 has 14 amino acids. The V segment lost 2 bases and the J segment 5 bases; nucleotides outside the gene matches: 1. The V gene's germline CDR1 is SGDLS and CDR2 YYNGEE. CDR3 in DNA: TGTGCCAGCAGCGTGCTAGCGGGAGACAATGAGCAGTTCTTC. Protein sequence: CASSVLAGDNEQFF.

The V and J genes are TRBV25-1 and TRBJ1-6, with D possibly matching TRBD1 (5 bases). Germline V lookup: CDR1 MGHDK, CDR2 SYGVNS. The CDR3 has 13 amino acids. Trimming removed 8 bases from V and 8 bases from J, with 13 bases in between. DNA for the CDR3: TGTGCCAGCCGGAGGGGAACTGATTCACCCCTCCACTTT. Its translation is CASRRGTDSPLHF.

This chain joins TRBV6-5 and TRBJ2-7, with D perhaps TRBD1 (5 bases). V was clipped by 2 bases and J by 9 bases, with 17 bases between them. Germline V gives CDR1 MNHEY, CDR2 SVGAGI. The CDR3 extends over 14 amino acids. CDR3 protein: CASSYGSGNKGQYF. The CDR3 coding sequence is TGTGCCAGCAGTTACGGCTCAGGGAACAAGGGGCAGTACTTC.

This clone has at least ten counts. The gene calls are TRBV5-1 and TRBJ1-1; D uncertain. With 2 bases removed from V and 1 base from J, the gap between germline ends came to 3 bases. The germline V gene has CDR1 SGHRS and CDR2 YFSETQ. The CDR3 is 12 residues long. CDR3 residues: CASSFRNTEAFF. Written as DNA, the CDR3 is TGCGCCAGCAGCTTCAGGAACACTGAAGCTTTCTTT. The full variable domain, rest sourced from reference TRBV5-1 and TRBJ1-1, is KAGVTQTPRYLIKTRGQQVTLSCSPISGHRSVSWYQQTPGQGLQFLFEYFSETQRNKGNFPGRFSGRQFSNSRSEMNVSTLELGDSALYLCASSFRNTEAFFGQGTRLTVV.

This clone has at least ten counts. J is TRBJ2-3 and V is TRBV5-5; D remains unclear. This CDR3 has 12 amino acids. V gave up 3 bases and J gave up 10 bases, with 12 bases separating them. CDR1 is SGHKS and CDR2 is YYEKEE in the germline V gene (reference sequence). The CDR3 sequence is CASSSPRVAQYF. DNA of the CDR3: TGTGCCAGCAGCTCGCCTCGCGTGGCGCAGTATTTT.

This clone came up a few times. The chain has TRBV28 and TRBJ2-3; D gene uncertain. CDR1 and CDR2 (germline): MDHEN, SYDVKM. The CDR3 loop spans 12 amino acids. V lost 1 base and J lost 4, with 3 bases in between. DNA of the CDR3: TGTGCCAGCAGTTTATCGGCAGATACGCAGTATTTT. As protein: CASSLSADTQYF.

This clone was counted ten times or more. The CDR3 sequence: CSVGVGLVGGYTF. CDR3 DNA: TGCAGCGTTGGGGTGGGGTTGGTAGGTGGCTACACCTTC. The rearrangement uses TRBV29-1 and TRBJ1-2; D gene uncertain. Between the trimmed V and J ends, which lost 4 bases and 7 bases, there was a span of 16 bases. Germline assignment: CDR1 SQVTM and CDR2 ANQGSEA. The CDR3 totals 13 residues.

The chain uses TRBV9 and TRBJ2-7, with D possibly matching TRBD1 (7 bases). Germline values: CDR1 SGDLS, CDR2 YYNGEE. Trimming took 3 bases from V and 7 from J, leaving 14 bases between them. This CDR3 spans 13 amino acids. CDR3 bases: TGTGCCAGCAGCGCGACAGGGAGGTGTGAGCAGTACTTC. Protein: CASSATGRCEQYF.

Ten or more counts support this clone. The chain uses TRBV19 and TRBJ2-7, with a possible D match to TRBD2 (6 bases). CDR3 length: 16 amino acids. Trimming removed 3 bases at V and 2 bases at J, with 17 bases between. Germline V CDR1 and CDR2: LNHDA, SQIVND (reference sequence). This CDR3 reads CASSIIVGGAAYEQYF. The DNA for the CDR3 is TGTGCCAGTAGTATTATCGTAGGAGGGGCTGCCTACGAGCAGTACTTC.

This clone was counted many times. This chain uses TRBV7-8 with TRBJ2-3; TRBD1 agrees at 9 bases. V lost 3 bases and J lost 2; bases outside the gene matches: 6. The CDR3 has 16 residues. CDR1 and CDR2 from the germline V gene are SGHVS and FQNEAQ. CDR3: CASSLAGQGYTDTQYF. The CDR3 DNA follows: TGTGCCAGCAGCTTGGCGGGACAGGGATACACAGATACGCAGTATTTT.

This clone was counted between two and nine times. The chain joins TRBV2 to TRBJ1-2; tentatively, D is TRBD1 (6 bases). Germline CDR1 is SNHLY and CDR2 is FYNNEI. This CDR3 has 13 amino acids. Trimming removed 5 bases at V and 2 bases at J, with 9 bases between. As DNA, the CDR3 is TGTGCCAGCAGTCCCCAGGGGAACTATGGCTACACCTTC. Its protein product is CASSPQGNYGYTF.